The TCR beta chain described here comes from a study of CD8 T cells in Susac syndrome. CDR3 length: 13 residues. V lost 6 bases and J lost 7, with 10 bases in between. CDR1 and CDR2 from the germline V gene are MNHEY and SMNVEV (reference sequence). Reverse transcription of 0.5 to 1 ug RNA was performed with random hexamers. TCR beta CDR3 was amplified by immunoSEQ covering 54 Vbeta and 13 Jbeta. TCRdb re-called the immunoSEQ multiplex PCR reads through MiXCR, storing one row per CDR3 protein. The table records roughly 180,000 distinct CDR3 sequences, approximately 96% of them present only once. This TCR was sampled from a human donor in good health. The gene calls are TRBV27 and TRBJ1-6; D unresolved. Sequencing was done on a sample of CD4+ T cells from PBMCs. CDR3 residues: CASSLHGNSPLHF. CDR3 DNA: TGTGCCAGCAGCCTACATGGGAATTCACCCCTCCACTTT.